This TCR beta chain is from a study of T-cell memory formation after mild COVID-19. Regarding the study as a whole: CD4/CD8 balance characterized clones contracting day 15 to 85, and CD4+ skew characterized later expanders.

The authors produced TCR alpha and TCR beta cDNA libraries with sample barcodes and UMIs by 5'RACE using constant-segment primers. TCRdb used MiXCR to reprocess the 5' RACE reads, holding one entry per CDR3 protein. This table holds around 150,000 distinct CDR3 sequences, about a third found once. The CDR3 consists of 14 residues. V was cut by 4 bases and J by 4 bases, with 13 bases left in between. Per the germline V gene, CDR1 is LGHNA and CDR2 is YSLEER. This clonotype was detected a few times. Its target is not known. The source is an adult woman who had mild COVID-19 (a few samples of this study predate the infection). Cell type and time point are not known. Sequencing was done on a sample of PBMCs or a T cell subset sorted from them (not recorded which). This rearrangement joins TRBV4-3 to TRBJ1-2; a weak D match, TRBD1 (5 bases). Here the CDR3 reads CASSPSRGSYGYTF. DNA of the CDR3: TGCGCCAGCAGCCCCAGTCGGGGCTCCTATGGCTACACCTTC.